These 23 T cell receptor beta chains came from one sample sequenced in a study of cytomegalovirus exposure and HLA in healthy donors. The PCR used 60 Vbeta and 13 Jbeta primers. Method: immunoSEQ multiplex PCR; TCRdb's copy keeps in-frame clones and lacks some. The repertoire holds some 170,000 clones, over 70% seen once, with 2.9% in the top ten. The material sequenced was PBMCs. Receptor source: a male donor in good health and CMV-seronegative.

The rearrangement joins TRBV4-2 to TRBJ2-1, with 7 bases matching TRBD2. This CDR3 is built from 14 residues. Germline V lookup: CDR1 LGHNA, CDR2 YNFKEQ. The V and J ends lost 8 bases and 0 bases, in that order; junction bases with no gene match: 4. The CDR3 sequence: CASAGVSSYNEQFF. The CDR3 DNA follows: TGTGCCAGCGCGGGGGTGAGCTCCTACAATGAGCAGTTCTTC.

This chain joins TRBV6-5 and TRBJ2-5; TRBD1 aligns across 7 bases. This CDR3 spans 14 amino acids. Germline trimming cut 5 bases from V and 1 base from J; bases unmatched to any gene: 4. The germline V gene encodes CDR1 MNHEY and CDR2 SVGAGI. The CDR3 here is CASSRQGFQETQYF. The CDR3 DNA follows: TGTGCCAGCAGTAGACAGGGCTTCCAAGAGACCCAGTACTTC.

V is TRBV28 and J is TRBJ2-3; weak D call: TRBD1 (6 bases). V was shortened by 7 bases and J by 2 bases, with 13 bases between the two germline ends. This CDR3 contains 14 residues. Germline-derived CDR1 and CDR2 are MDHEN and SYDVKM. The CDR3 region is CASKSGAATDTQYF. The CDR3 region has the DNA TGTGCCAGCAAATCAGGGGCGGCCACAGATACGCAGTATTTT.

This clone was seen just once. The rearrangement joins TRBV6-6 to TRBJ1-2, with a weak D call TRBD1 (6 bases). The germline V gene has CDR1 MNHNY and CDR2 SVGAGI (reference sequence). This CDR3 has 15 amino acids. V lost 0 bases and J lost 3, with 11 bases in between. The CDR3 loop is CASSYSDRFDYGYTF. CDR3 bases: TGTGCCAGCAGTTACTCCGACAGGTTCGACTATGGCTACACCTTC.

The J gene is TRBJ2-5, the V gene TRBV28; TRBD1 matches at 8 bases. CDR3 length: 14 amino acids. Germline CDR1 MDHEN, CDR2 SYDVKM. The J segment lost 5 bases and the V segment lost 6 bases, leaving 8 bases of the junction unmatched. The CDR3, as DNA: TGTGCCAGCAGCCCGACAGGGGCCTGGGAGACCCAGTACTTC. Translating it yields CASSPTGAWETQYF.

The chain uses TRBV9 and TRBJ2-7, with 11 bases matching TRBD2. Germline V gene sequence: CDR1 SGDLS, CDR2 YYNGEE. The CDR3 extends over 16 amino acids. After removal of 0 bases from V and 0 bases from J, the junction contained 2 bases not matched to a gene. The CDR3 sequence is CASSVGGTSGSYEQYF. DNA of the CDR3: TGTGCCAGCAGCGTAGGAGGGACTAGCGGCTCCTACGAGCAGTACTTC. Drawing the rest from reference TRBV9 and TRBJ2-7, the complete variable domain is DSGVTQTPKHLITATGQRVTLRCSPRSGDLSVYWYQQSLDQGLQFLIQYYNGEERAKGNILERFSAQQFPDLHSELNLSSLELGDSALYFCASSVGGTSGSYEQYFGPGTRLTVT.

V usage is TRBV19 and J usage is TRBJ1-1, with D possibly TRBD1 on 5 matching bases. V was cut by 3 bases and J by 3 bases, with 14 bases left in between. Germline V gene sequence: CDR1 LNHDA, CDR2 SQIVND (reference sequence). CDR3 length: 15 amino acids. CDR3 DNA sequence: TGTGCCAGTAGTATTCCCAGGGCGCCATACACTGAAGCTTTCTTT. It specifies CASSIPRAPYTEAFF.

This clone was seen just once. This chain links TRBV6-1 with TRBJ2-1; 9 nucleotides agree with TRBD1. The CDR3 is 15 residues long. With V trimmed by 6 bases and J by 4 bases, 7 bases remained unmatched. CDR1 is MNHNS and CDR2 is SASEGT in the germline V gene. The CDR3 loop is CASRDTGGYYNEQFF. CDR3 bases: TGTGCCAGCAGGGATACAGGGGGCTATTACAATGAGCAGTTCTTC.

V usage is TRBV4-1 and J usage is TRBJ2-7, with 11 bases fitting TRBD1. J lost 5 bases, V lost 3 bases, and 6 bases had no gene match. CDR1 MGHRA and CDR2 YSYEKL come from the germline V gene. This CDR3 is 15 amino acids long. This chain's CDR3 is CASSHLGTGGNEQYF. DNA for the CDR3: TGCGCCAGCAGCCACCTAGGGACAGGGGGAAACGAGCAGTACTTC.

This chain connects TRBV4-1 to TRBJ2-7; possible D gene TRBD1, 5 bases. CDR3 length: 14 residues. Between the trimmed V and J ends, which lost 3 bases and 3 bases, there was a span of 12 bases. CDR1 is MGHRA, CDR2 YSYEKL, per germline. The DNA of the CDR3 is TGCGCCAGCAGCCATCCTAAGGACAACTACGAGCAGTACTTC. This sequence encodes CASSHPKDNYEQYF.

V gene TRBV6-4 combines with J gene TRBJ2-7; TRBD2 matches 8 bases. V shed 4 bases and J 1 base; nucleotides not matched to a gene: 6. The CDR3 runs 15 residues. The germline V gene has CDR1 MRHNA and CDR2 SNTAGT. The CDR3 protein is CASSAVAGPSYEQYF. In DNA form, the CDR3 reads TGTGCCAGCAGTGCCGTAGCGGGGCCTTCCTACGAGCAGTACTTC.

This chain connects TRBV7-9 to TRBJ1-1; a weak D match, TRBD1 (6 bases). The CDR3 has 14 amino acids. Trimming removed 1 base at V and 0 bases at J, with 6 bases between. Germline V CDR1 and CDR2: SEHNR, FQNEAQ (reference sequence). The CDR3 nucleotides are TGTGCCAGCAGCTTAGGGACAGTGAACACTGAAGCTTTCTTT. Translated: CASSLGTVNTEAFF.

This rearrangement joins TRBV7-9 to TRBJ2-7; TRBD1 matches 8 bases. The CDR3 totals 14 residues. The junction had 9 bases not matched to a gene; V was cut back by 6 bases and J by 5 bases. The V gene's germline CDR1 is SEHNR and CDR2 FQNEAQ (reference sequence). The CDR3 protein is CASRPGTGFDEQYF. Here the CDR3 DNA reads TGTGCCAGCAGGCCCGGGACAGGTTTCGACGAGCAGTACTTC.

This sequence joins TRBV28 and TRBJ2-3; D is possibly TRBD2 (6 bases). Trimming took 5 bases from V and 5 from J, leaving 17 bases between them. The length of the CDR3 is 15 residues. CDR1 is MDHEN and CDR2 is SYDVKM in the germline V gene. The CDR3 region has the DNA TGTGCCAGCAGTCGCGAATGGAGGGCAAGAGATACGCAGTATTTT. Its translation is CASSREWRARDTQYF.

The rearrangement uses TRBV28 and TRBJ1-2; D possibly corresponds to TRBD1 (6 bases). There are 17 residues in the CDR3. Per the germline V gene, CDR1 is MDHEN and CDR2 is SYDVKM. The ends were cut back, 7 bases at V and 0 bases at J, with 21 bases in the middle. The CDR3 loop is CASNSYSPRTANYGYTF. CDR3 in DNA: TGTGCCAGCAACTCTTACTCCCCGCGGACAGCTAACTATGGCTACACCTTC.

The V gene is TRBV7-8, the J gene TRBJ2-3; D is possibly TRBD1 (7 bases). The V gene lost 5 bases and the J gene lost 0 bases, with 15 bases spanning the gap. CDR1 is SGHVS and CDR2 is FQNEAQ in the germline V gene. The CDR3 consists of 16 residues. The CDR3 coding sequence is TGTGCCAGCAGCCCGCTGACAGGGACTAGCACAGATACGCAGTATTTT. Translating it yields CASSPLTGTSTDTQYF. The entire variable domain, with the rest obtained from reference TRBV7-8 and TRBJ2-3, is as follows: GAGVSQSPRYKVAKRGQDVALRCDPISGHVSLFWYQQALGQGPEFLTYFQNEAQLDKSGLPSDRFFAERPEGSVSTLKIQRTQQEDSAVYLCASSPLTGTSTDTQYFGPGTRLTVL.

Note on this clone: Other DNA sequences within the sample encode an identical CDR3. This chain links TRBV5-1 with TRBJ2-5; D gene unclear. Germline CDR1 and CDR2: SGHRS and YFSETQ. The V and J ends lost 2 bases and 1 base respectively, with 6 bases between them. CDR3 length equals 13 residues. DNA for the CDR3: TGCGCCAGCAGCTTACTACCCCAAGAGACCCAGTACTTC. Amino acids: CASSLLPQETQYF. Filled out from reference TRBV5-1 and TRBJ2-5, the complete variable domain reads KAGVTQTPRYLIKTRGQQVTLSCSPISGHRSVSWYQQTPGQGLQFLFEYFSETQRNKGNFPGRFSGRQFSNSRSEMNVSTLELGDSALYLCASSLLPQETQYFGPGTRLLVL.

The CDR3 reads CASSPPRGSHTEAFF. CDR3 DNA sequence: TGTGCCAGCAGCCCCCCTCGGGGTTCGCACACTGAAGCTTTCTTT. The V and J genes are TRBV7-9 and TRBJ1-1; D call uncertain. Trimming took 5 bases from V and 3 from J, leaving 16 bases between them. Germline loops: CDR1 SEHNR, CDR2 FQNEAQ (reference sequence). The CDR3 extends over 15 amino acids. Full variable domain (outside the CDR3, taken from reference TRBV7-9 and TRBJ1-1): DTGVSQNPRHKITKRGQNVTFRCDPISEHNRLYWYRQTLGQGPEFLTYFQNEAQLEKSRLLSDRFSAERPKGSFSTLEIQRTEQGDSAMYLCASSPPRGSHTEAFFGQGTRLTVV.

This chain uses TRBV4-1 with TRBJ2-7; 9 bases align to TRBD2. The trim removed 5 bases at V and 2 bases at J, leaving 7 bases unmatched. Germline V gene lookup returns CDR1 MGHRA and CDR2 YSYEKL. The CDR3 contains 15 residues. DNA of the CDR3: TGCGCCAGCAGCTCTCTAGCGGGATCTACCTACGAGCAGTACTTC. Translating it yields CASSSLAGSTYEQYF.

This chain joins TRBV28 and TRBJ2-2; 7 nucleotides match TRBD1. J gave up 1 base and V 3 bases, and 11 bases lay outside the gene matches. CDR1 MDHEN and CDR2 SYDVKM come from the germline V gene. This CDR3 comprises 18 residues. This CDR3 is CASSFPLGTEMNTGELFF. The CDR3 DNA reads TGTGCCAGCAGTTTCCCTCTCGGGACAGAGATGAACACCGGGGAGCTGTTTTTT.

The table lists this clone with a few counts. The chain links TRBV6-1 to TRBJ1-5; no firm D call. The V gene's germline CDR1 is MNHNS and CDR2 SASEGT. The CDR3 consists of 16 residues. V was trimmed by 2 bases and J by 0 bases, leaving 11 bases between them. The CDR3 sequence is CASSELFADSNQPQHF. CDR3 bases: TGTGCCAGCAGTGAATTGTTTGCGGATAGCAATCAGCCCCAGCATTTT.

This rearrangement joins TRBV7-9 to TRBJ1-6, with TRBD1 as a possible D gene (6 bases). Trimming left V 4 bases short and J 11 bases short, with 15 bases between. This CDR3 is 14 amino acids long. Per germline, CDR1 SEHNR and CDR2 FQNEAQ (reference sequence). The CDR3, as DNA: TGTGCCAGCAGCTCCCCGAACAGGGCCGCACCCCTCCACTTT. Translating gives CASSSPNRAAPLHF. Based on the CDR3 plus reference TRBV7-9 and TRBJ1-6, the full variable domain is DTGVSQNPRHKITKRGQNVTFRCDPISEHNRLYWYRQTLGQGPEFLTYFQNEAQLEKSRLLSDRFSAERPKGSFSTLEIQRTEQGDSAMYLCASSSPNRAAPLHFGNGTRLTVT.

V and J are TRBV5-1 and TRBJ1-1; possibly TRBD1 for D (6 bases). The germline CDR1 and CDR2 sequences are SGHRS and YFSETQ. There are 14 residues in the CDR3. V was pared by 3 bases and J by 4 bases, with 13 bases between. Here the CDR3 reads CASSSGAGVTEAFF. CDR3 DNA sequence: TGCGCCAGCAGCTCAGGGGCAGGCGTCACTGAAGCTTTCTTT.